The rows below give T cell receptor beta chains drawn from one sample of a study of blood T cell repertoires in COVID-19. Sequencing was performed with immunoSEQ multiplex PCR; in TCRdb, only in-frame clones are kept and a portion is missing. The sample holds 55,000 to 75,000 clones, approximately 78% seen once. Sequences were obtained from peripheral blood. Source of these receptors: a man older than 75 with acute or convalescent COVID-19. Both conserved end residues are part of each CDR3. Each record gives: J gene, clone size, V gene, CDR3 length, CDR3 protein. Clone size, where shown, is once, few, many, or a class for clones that have expanded.

TRBJ2-3 | . | TRBV5-1 | 14 | CASRASGSVDTQYF
TRBJ1-5 | . | TRBV6-2/TRBV6-3 | 15 | CASSSGGGGNQPQHF
TRBJ1-6 | . | TRBV5-1 | 15 | CASSPTGQGVSPLHF
TRBJ2-7 | . | TRBV6-6 | 14 | CASSYYGGTYEQYF
TRBJ2-5 | once | TRBV7-2 | 14 | CASSLGDRKETQYF
TRBJ1-2 | . | TRBV4-3 | 14 | CASSQDRGGDGYTF
TRBJ1-1 | . | TRBV19 | 14 | CASSMAWRSTEAFF
TRBJ2-2 | many | TRBV27 | 12 | CASSLKTGELFF
TRBJ2-1 | . | TRBV6-6 | 16 | CASSYSRQGAVGEQFF
TRBJ2-1 | . | TRBV7-2 | 15 | CASSLVGTGGNEQFF
TRBJ2-5 | . | TRBV19 | 15 | CASSSPGQGKETQYF
TRBJ2-7 | . | TRBV7-2 | 14 | CASSSLAGPYEQYF
TRBJ2-3 | . | TRBV18 | 15 | CASSPAGLQDGAQYF
TRBJ1-3 | . | TRBV20-1 | 13 | CSASAFSGNTIYF
TRBJ1-1 | . | TRBV5-1 | 14 | CASSSYRGGTEAFF
TRBJ1-1 | . | TRBV4-3 | 17 | CASSQDSGTGVNTEAFF
TRBJ2-3 | . | TRBV20-1 | 17 | CSASEVQGPWETDTQYF
TRBJ2-7 | . | TRBV5-1 | 17 | CASSFQWAGGSSYEQYF
TRBJ2-7 | once | TRBV19 | 14 | CASSSGTGGFEQYF
TRBJ2-1 | . | TRBV5-1 | 14 | CASSLDASGVVQFF
TRBJ2-5 | . | TRBV7-2 | 14 | CASSLGLAAETQYF
TRBJ1-2 | many | TRBV28 | 12 | CASSLSSYGYTF
TRBJ1-2 | . | TRBV5-1 | 12 | CASSGAAGGYTF
TRBJ2-3 | . | TRBV4-3 | 13 | CASSQGVTDTQYF
TRBJ2-2 | . | TRBV7-2 | 14 | CASSSRRAPGELFF
TRBJ1-5 | few | TRBV7-8 | 13 | CASSGGSNQPQHF
TRBJ2-1 | . | TRBV9 | 15 | CASSPRTSGIVEQFF